This TCR beta chain derives from a study of beta chain features in type 1 diabetes. The overall study: Investigators examined roughly 99,000,000 sorted cells across all samples. Study outcomes and limitations: PCR may have favored shorter templates equally in patients and controls. Any HLA effect on TCRB rearrangement was left unresolved by small sub-analyses. Shorter TCRB CDR3s, moderately but significantly so, were found in Type 1 diabetes patients in all four CD4+ subsets.

Every bit of the isolated RNA underwent reverse transcription, so sequencing read expressed TCRB transcripts. The repertoire was sequenced with immunoSEQ multiplex PCR; TCRdb's copy has only in-frame clones and lacks some. Of under 350,000 clones listed, 8% are singletons. Trimming stripped 8 bases from V and 1 base from J, with 8 bases between. CDR3 size: 11 residues. Germline CDR1 reads DFQATT; CDR2 reads SNEGSKA (reference sequence). There are a few counts of this clone. The antigen is unknown. The clonotype comes from a woman aged 18-29 years in good health. The chain recombines TRBV20-1 with TRBJ2-5; D not resolved. The material sequenced was central memory CD4+ T cells from blood. CDR3 loop: CSYRLQETQYF. The CDR3 coding sequence is TGCAGTTACAGACTCCAAGAGACCCAGTACTTC.